Presented here are 29 T cell receptor beta chains from one specimen sequenced in a study of shared clonotypes between healthy human individuals. Sequencing used immunoSEQ multiplex PCR; TCRdb keeps in-frame clones, though not all of them. The sample has around 510,000 clones, about 96% seen once. Source material: naive CD4+ T cells sorted from blood. Stated subset: CD45RA+ positively selected. The receptors here all came from a woman aged 25 to 39 in good health.

This chain connects TRBV7-2 to TRBJ2-7; 9 nucleotides agree with TRBD2. Germline V gene data show CDR1 as SGHTA and CDR2 as FQGNSA. V was clipped by 4 bases and J by 3 bases; unmatched bases: 7. The CDR3 totals 15 residues. In nucleotides, the CDR3 is TGTGCCAGCAGCTCCCATAGCGGGAGCCTCTACGAGCAGTACTTC. Protein sequence: CASSSHSGSLYEQYF.

This chain connects TRBV6-1 to TRBJ1-2; D gene ambiguous. The CDR3 runs 14 residues. In germline, CDR1 is MNHNS, CDR2 SASEGT. V lost 1 base to trimming and J lost 1 base, with 7 bases between them. The CDR3 DNA is TGTGCCAGCAGTGAAGTTCGGGGTAACTATGGCTACACCTTC. This codes for CASSEVRGNYGYTF.

This chain links TRBV29-1 with TRBJ2-5; the match to TRBD2 covers 13 bases. This CDR3 has 14 amino acids. J was trimmed by 4 bases and V by 5 bases; bases with no gene match: 4. Germline CDR1 is SQVTM and CDR2 is ANQGSEA. The CDR3 loop is CSVLGLAGAETQYF. The CDR3 bases are TGCAGCGTTCTCGGACTAGCGGGAGCAGAGACCCAGTACTTC. The complete variable domain, with remaining parts taken from reference TRBV29-1 and TRBJ2-5, reads SAVISQKPSRDICQRGTSLTIQCQVDSQVTMMFWYRQQPGQSLTLIATANQGSEATYESGFVIDKFPISRPNLTFSTLTVSNMSPEDSSIYLCSVLGLAGAETQYFGPGTRLLVL.

The CDR3 protein is CASSLASLREASTDTQYF. CDR3 in DNA: TGTGCCAGCAGCTTAGCAAGTCTGCGGGAGGCCAGCACAGATACGCAGTATTTT. This chain connects TRBV7-9 to TRBJ2-3, with 8 bases fitting TRBD2. The V gene end was trimmed by 0 bases and the J gene end by 0 bases; junction bases not matched to a gene: 8. This CDR3 spans 18 amino acids. Germline V CDR1 and CDR2: SEHNR, FQNEAQ (reference sequence).

V is TRBV28 and J is TRBJ2-5; D might be TRBD1 (6 bases). The CDR3 is made up of 13 amino acids. Looked up from germline, CDR1 is MDHEN and CDR2 is SYDVKM. Trimming took off 5 bases at V and 2 bases at J, with 9 bases between the two ends. CDR3 protein: CASSRTVQETQYF. DNA of the CDR3: TGTGCCAGCAGTCGGACAGTACAAGAGACCCAGTACTTC.

This chain links TRBV6-1 with TRBJ2-1, with 7 bases lining up with TRBD1. This CDR3 comprises 15 residues. V lost 5 bases and J lost 6; bases outside the gene matches: 10. Germline V CDR1 and CDR2: MNHNS, SASEGT. For the CDR3, the DNA is TGTGCCAGCAGTCCCCGGGACAGTGGGGGCAATGAGCAGTTCTTC. It is translated as CASSPRDSGGNEQFF.

This clone was found once. The chain's CDR3 is CASSPGGGQGSFEQFF. DNA of the CDR3: TGTGCCAGCAGCCCCGGGGGGGGACAGGGGTCTTTTGAGCAGTTCTTC. The V gene is TRBV5-4, the J gene TRBJ2-1; the match to TRBD1 covers 10 bases. There are 16 residues in the CDR3. The junction had 13 bases not matched to a gene; V was cut back by 4 bases and J by 9 bases. The germline V gene has CDR1 SGHNT and CDR2 YYREEE (reference sequence).

V gene TRBV4-1 combines with J gene TRBJ1-2; 7 bases are a match to TRBD1. Germline V gene sequence: CDR1 MGHRA, CDR2 YSYEKL. J lost 7 bases, V lost 1 base, and 6 bases had no gene match. The CDR3 spans 14 residues. CDR3 nucleotide sequence: TGCGCCAGCAGCCAAGCGACAGGGATGATTGGCTACACCTTC. This codes for CASSQATGMIGYTF.

This clone has just a few counts. The J gene is TRBJ1-2, the V gene TRBV2, with D uncertain. CDR3 size: 12 residues. Germline V lookup: CDR1 SNHLY, CDR2 FYNNEI. The V and J ends lost 2 bases and 8 bases respectively, with 9 bases between them. This chain's CDR3 is CASSELWRGYTF. The DNA for the CDR3 is TGTGCCAGCAGTGAACTATGGAGGGGCTACACCTTC.

Worth noting for this clone: A read error may account for a junction end that differs from germline. CDR3 sequence reads: CASRLDPNTEAFF. The CDR3 coding sequence is TGTGCCAGCAGATTGGATCCGAACACTGAAGCTTTCTTT. This chain links TRBV5-4 with TRBJ1-1; D is unresolved. In germline, CDR1 is SGHNT, CDR2 YYREEE (reference sequence). This CDR3 has 13 amino acids.

This chain connects TRBV28 to TRBJ1-1; D ambiguous. Germline V lookup: CDR1 MDHEN, CDR2 SYDVKM. Between the trimmed V and J ends, which lost 4 bases and 6 bases, there was a span of 15 bases. The CDR3 is 14 amino acids. This CDR3 reads CASSWEVPRAEAFF. In nucleotides, the CDR3 is TGTGCCAGCAGTTGGGAAGTCCCGCGTGCTGAAGCTTTCTTT. Using reference TRBV28 and TRBJ1-1 for the parts outside the CDR3, the full variable domain is DVKVTQSSRYLVKRTGEKVFLECVQDMDHENMFWYRQDPGLGLRLIYFSYDVKMKEKGDIPEGYSVSREKKERFSLILESASTNQTSMYLCASSWEVPRAEAFFGQGTRLTVV.

The V call is TRBV5-1, the J call TRBJ1-1; possible D gene TRBD1, 5 bases. Germline lookup yields CDR1 SGHRS and CDR2 YFSETQ. The CDR3 consists of 15 residues. Trimming left V 4 bases short and J 0 bases short, with 13 bases between. CDR3 in amino acids: CASSAGRPMNTEAFF. Written as DNA, the CDR3 is TGCGCCAGCAGCGCGGGGCGGCCCATGAACACTGAAGCTTTCTTT.

The chain uses TRBV10-3 and TRBJ1-5; D ambiguous. The CDR3 length is 15 residues. V lost 0 bases and J lost 2, with 8 bases in between. CDR1 is ENHRY and CDR2 is SYGVKD in the germline V gene. The CDR3 DNA is TGTGCCATCAGTGAGTCGGAAGGTGGCAATCAGCCCCAGCATTTT. Protein product: CAISESEGGNQPQHF.

The gene calls are TRBV9 and TRBJ1-1, with 7 bases fitting TRBD1. The length of the CDR3 is 15 residues. Trimming removed 3 bases from V and 4 bases from J; junction bases left unmatched: 9. CDR1 is SGDLS, CDR2 YYNGEE, per germline. Written as DNA, the CDR3 is TGTGCCAGCAGCGCCCGACAGGGAGGTGGCACTGAAGCTTTCTTT. Translation gives CASSARQGGGTEAFF. The whole variable domain, filled in from reference TRBV9 and TRBJ1-1, reads DSGVTQTPKHLITATGQRVTLRCSPRSGDLSVYWYQQSLDQGLQFLIQYYNGEERAKGNILERFSAQQFPDLHSELNLSSLELGDSALYFCASSARQGGGTEAFFGQGTRLTVV.

This chain connects TRBV19 to TRBJ2-7; 8 bases agree with TRBD1. From germline, CDR1 is LNHDA and CDR2 SQIVND (reference sequence). The length of the CDR3 is 15 residues. V dropped 3 bases and J dropped 4; count of bases not matched to a gene: 8. The CDR3 region is CASSMGQARDYEQYF. The CDR3 nucleotides read TGTGCCAGTAGTATGGGACAGGCGAGGGATTACGAGCAGTACTTC.

The V gene is TRBV7-2, the J gene TRBJ2-1; TRBD2 aligns across 10 bases. The CDR3 has 19 amino acids. Germline lookup yields CDR1 SGHTA and CDR2 FQGNSA. With V trimmed by 5 bases and J by 3 bases, 16 bases remained unmatched. DNA for the CDR3: TGTGCCAGCAGCCACATGGGGAAGACTAGCGGGCAAAACTACAATGAGCAGTTCTTC. The encoded protein is CASSHMGKTSGQNYNEQFF.

J is TRBJ1-4 and V is TRBV28; TRBD1 is a possible D gene (5 bases). The CDR3 consists of 14 residues. CDR1 and CDR2 from the germline V gene are MDHEN and SYDVKM. Trimming removed 2 bases at V and 8 bases at J, with 12 bases between. In DNA, the CDR3 is TGTGCCAGCAGTTTACTAGGGGCGCGGGAAAAACTGTTTTTT. Protein: CASSLLGAREKLFF.

The chain uses TRBV21-1 and TRBJ1-2; TRBD1 is taken as the D call from the table, unchecked against the DNA. TRBV21-1 is shown as a pseudogene. This CDR3 has 15 amino acids. This CDR3 is CASRWDGTGGCGYTF. Here the CDR3 DNA reads TGTGCCAGCAGATGGGACGGGACAGGGGGTTGTGGCTACACCTTC.

The chain employs TRBV7-3 and TRBJ2-5, with D possibly being TRBD1 or TRBD2 (5 bases each). Germline loops: CDR1 SGHTA, CDR2 FQGTGA. This CDR3 spans 15 amino acids. V was pared by 2 bases and J by 0 bases, with 10 bases between. CDR3 protein: CASSLSVGDQETQYF. Here the CDR3 DNA reads TGTGCCAGCAGCTTATCGGTGGGGGACCAAGAGACCCAGTACTTC.

This clone appeared once. This rearrangement joins TRBV6-6 to TRBJ1-2; D gene uncertain. Trimming stripped 9 bases from V and 3 bases from J, with 14 bases between. The CDR3 consists of 13 residues. Germline values: CDR1 MNHNY, CDR2 SVGAGI (reference sequence). The CDR3 DNA reads as TGTGCCAGTGATTCTGACGGCGACTATGGCTACACCTTC. Protein: CASDSDGDYGYTF.

The chain links TRBV6-6 to TRBJ1-4; TRBD1 is a possible D gene (6 bases). The V gene's germline CDR1 is MNHNY and CDR2 SVGAGI (reference sequence). V lost 2 bases and J 8 bases, leaving 9 bases between the germline ends. This CDR3 region has 13 residues. CDR3 loop: CASSYPGVEKLFF. The CDR3 nucleotides are TGTGCCAGCAGTTACCCAGGGGTCGAAAAACTGTTTTTT.

The chain recombines TRBV10-1 with TRBJ2-3; 7 bases map to TRBD2. The CDR3 totals 15 residues. With 2 bases clipped from V and 0 bases from J, the junction kept 2 bases outside the gene matches. Germline V gives CDR1 WNHNN, CDR2 SYGVQD (reference sequence). The CDR3 spells CASSENSGSTDTQYF. CDR3 bases: TGCGCCAGCAGTGAGAATAGCGGGAGCACAGATACGCAGTATTTT.

In nucleotides, the CDR3 is TGTGCCAGCAGCCCCCGGGCGAACACTGAAGCTTTCTTT. Amino acids: CASSPRANTEAFF. The chain recombines TRBV2 with TRBJ1-1, with no clear D. CDR3 length: 13 residues. Germline V CDR1 and CDR2: SNHLY, FYNNEI. Trimming cost V 6 bases and J 1 base, with 9 bases left between them. Based on the CDR3 plus reference TRBV2 and TRBJ1-1, the full variable domain is EPEVTQTPSHQVTQMGQEVILRCVPISNHLYFYWYRQILGQKVEFLVSFYNNEISEKSEIFDDQFSVERPDGSNFTLKIRSTKLEDSAMYFCASSPRANTEAFFGQGTRLTVV.

The chain employs TRBV28 and TRBJ2-1, with a weak D call TRBD2 (6 bases). Trimming shortened V by 7 bases and J by 6 bases, and 22 bases separated the two germline ends. CDR1 and CDR2 (germline): MDHEN, SYDVKM. CDR3 length equals 16 residues. The CDR3 coding sequence is TGTGCCAGCACTAGCCGGGGACCCGGGGGTTTCAATGAGCAGTTCTTC. It translates to CASTSRGPGGFNEQFF.

V and J are TRBV28 and TRBJ2-2; D is uncertain. The length of the CDR3 is 15 residues. Germline lookup yields CDR1 MDHEN and CDR2 SYDVKM. Trimming pared 2 bases from V and 3 bases from J, leaving 10 bases between. CDR3 bases: TGTGCCAGCAGTTTAGGACCATGGGACACCGGGGAGCTGTTTTTT. As protein: CASSLGPWDTGELFF.

The chain uses TRBV30 and TRBJ1-2, with 10 bases lining up with TRBD1. The ends lost 8 bases at V and 2 bases at J; junction bases unmatched: 2. Germline CDR1 and CDR2: GTSNPN and SVGIG (reference sequence). CDR3 size: 12 residues. As DNA, the CDR3 is TGTGCCCGGGACAGGGGAAACTATGGCTACACCTTC. Translated, it gives CARDRGNYGYTF.

The chain combines TRBV7-2 with TRBJ2-7, with D perhaps matching TRBD1 (6 bases). Trimming removed 5 bases from V and 3 bases from J, with 20 bases in between. Germline V gene sequence: CDR1 SGHTA, CDR2 FQGNSA. The CDR3 is 16 residues long. For the CDR3, the DNA is TGTGCCAGCAGCCCATTTGGGACACTAACCAACTACGAGCAGTACTTC. It is translated as CASSPFGTLTNYEQYF.

V and J are TRBV7-8 and TRBJ2-7; no definite D call. Trimming took 5 bases from V and 1 from J, leaving 6 bases between them. The CDR3 covers 12 residues. CDR1 and CDR2 from the germline V gene are SGHVS and FQNEAQ. The CDR3 here is CASSGSSYEQYF. The CDR3 region has the DNA TGTGCCAGCAGCGGTAGTTCCTACGAGCAGTACTTC.

J is TRBJ1-5 and V is TRBV19; a possible D gene is TRBD1 (6 bases). The CDR3 runs 20 residues. From germline, CDR1 is LNHDA and CDR2 SQIVND (reference sequence). Between the trimmed V and J ends, which lost 1 base and 0 bases, there was a span of 22 bases. The CDR3, as DNA: TGTGCCAGTAGTATAGGGGCCGACGGGACAAGCGACTATAGCAATCAGCCCCAGCATTTT. Protein: CASSIGADGTSDYSNQPQHF.